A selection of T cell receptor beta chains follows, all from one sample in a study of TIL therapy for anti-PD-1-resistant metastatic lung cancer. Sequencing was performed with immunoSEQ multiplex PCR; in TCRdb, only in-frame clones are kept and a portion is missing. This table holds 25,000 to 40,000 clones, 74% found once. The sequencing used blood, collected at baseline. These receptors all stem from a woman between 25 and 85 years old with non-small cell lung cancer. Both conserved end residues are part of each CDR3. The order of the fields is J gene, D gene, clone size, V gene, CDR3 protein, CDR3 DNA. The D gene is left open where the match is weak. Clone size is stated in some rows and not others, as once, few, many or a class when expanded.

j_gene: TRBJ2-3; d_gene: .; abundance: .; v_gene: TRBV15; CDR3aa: CATSSRMGRDTQYF; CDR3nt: TGTGCCACCAGCAGCAGAATGGGGAGGGATACGCAGTATTTT
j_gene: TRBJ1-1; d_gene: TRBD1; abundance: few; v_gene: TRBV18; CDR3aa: CASSLQDREVDF; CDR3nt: TGTGCCAGCTCACTTCAAGACAGGGAAGTTGACTTT
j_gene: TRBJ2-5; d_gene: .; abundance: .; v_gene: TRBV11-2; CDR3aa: CASGVVETQYF; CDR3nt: TGTGCCTCGGGTGTAGTAGAGACCCAGTACTTC
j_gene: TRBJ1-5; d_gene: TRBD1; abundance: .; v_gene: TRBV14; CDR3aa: CASSQNRGEPQHF; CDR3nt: TGTGCCAGCAGCCAGAACAGGGGCGAACCCCAGCATTTT
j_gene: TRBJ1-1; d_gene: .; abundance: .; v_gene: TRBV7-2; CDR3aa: CASSLVEGVTEAFF; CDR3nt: TGTGCCAGCAGCTTAGTCGAGGGTGTCACTGAAGCTTTCTTT
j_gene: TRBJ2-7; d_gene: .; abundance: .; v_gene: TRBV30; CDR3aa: CAWSVPGAGRAYEQYF; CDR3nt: TGTGCCTGGAGTGTACCGGGTGCGGGCCGAGCTTACGAGCAGTACTTC
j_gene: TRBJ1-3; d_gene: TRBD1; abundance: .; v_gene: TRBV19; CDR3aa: CASSNLGTGRNTIYF; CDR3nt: TGTGCCAGTAGTAATTTGGGGACAGGAAGAAACACCATATATTTT
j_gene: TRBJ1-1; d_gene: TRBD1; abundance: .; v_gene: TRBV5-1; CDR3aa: CASKSQGAAEAFF; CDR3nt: TGCGCCAGCAAAAGTCAGGGGGCCGCTGAAGCTTTCTTT
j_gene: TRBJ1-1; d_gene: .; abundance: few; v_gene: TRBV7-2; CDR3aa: CASSFSATEAFF; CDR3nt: TGTGCCAGCAGCTTCTCGGCCACTGAAGCTTTCTTT
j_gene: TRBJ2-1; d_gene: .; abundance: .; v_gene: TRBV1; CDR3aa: CTSSQETKEPYNEQFF; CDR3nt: TGCACCAGCAGCCAAGAAACGAAGGAGCCTTACAATGAGCAGTTCTTC
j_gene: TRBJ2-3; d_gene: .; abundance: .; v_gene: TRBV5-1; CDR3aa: CASTSHSRQSTDTQYF; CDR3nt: TGCGCCAGCACTTCGCACTCAAGACAGAGCACAGATACGCAGTATTTT
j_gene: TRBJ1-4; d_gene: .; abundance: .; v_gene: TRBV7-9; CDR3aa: CASSLGGVNEKLFF; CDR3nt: TGTGCCAGCAGCTTGGGGGGCGTTAATGAAAAACTGTTTTTT
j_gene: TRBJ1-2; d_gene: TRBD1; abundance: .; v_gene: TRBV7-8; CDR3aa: CASSLGPGQGEVYGYTF; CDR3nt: TGTGCCAGCAGCTTAGGGCCGGGACAGGGGGAAGTCTATGGCTACACCTTC
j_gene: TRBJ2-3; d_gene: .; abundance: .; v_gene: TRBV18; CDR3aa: CASSPSDRFIDTQYF; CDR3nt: TGTGCCAGCTCACCTAGCGACAGGTTCATCGATACGCAGTATTTT
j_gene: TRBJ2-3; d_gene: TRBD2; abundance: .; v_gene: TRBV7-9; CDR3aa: CASSFLVAGSDTQYF; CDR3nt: TGTGCCAGCAGCTTTTTAGTAGCGGGTTCAGATACGCAGTATTTT
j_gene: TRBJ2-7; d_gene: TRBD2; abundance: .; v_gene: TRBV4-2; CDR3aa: CASSSKRGGEQYF; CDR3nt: TGTGCCAGCAGCTCCAAGCGGGGAGGCGAGCAGTACTTC
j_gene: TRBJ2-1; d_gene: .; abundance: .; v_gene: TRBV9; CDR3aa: CASSVAYSPPLDDEQFF; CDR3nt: TGTGCCAGCAGCGTAGCATATTCCCCTCCGTTGGACGATGAGCAGTTCTTC
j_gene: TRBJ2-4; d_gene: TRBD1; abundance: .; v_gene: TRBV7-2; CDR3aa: CASATQTGEIQYF; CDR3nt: TGTGCCAGCGCGACTCAGACAGGGGAAATTCAGTACTTC
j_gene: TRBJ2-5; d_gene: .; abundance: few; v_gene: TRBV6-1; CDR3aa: CASREETQYF; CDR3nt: TGTGCCAGCAGGGAAGAGACCCAGTACTTC
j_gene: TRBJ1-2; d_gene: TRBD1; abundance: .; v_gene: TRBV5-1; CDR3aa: CASSLAGTGGEGYTF; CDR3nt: TGCGCCAGCAGCTTGGCCGGGACAGGGGGCGAGGGCTACACCTTC
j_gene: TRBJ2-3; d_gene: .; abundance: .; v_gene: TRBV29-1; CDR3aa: CSVEGQGNTDTQYF; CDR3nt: TGCAGCGTTGAAGGCCAGGGGAATACAGATACGCAGTATTTT
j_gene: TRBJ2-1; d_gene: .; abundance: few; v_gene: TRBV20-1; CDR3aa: CSVAGLNEQFF; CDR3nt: TGCAGTGTGGCGGGACTGAATGAGCAGTTCTTC
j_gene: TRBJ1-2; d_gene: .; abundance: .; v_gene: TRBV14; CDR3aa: CASSRDIGGSNYGYTF; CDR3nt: TGTGCCAGCAGCAGGGACATCGGGGGGTCTAACTATGGCTACACCTTC
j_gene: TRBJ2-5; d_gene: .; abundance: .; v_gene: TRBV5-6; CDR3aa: CASATVRGSETQYF; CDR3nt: TGTGCCAGCGCCACCGTGAGGGGATCAGAGACCCAGTACTTC
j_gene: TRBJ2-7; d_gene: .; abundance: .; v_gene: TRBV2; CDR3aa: CASSEQGRSRLYEQYF; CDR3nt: TGTGCCAGCAGTGAACAGGGCCGATCAAGACTCTACGAGCAGTACTTC
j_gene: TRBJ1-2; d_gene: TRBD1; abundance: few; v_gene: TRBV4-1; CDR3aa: CASSQEGGTGSGYTF; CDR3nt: TGCGCCAGCAGCCAAGAAGGCGGGACAGGGTCAGGCTACACCTTC
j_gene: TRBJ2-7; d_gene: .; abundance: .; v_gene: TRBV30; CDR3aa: CAWSLSYEQYF; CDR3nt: TGTGCCTGGAGTTTATCCTACGAGCAGTACTTC
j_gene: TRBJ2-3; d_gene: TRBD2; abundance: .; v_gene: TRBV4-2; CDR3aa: CASSQRTSGGSTDTQYF; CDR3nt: TGTGCCAGCAGCCAACGGACTAGCGGGGGCAGCACAGATACGCAGTATTTT
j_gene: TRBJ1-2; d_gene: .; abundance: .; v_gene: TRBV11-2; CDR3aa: CASSQNSDGYTF; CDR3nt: TGTGCCAGCAGCCAGAACAGTGATGGCTACACCTTC
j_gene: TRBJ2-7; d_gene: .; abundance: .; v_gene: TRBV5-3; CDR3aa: CASSLYRNSYEQYF; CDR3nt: TGTGCCAGCAGCTTGTACAGGAATTCCTACGAGCAGTACTTC
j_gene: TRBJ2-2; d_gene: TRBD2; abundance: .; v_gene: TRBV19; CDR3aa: CASNPGGRNTGELFF; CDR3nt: TGTGCCAGTAACCCGGGAGGAAGAAACACCGGGGAGCTGTTTTTT
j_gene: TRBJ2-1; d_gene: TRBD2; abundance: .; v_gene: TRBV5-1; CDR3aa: CASRHQLAGEKNEQFF; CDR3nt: TGCGCCAGCAGACACCAACTAGCGGGAGAAAAGAATGAGCAGTTCTTC
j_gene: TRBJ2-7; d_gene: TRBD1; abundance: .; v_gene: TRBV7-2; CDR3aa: CASSLAGQGSYEQYF; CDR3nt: TGTGCCAGCAGCTTAGCGGGACAGGGCTCCTACGAGCAGTACTTC
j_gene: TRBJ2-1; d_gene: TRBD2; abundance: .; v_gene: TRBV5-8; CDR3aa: CASSRIAGGRYNEQFF; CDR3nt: TGTGCCAGCAGTCGTATAGCGGGAGGGCGTTACAATGAGCAGTTCTTC
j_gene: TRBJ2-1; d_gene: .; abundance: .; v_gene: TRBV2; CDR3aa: CASRWTESSYNEQFF; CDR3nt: TGTGCCAGCAGATGGACAGAGAGCTCCTACAATGAGCAGTTCTTC
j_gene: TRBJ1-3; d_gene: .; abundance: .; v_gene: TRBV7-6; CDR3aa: CASSAGRSGNTIYF; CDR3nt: TGTGCCAGCAGCGCAGGGCGCTCTGGAAACACCATATATTTT
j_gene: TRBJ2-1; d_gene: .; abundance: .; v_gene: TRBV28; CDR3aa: CASSPSSYNEQFF; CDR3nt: TGTGCCAGCAGTCCCAGCTCCTACAATGAGCAGTTCTTC
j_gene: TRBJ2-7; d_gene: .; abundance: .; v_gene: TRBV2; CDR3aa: CASSEVAVSSYEQYF; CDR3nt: TGTGCCAGCAGTGAAGTAGCGGTGAGCTCCTACGAGCAGTACTTC
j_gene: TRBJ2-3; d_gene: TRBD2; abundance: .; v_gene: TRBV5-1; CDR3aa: CASSSGTSGSTDTQYF; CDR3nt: TGCGCCAGCAGCTCCGGGACTAGCGGTAGCACAGATACGCAGTATTTT
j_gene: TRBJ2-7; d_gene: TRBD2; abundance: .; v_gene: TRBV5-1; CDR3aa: CASSLRGEGYEQYF; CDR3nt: TGCGCCAGCAGCTTGAGAGGGGAGGGCTACGAGCAGTACTTC
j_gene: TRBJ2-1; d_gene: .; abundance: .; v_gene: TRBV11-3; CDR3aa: CASSLDRGITGENNEQFF; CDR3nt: TGTGCCAGCAGCTTAGATCGGGGAATAACGGGTGAAAACAATGAGCAGTTCTTC
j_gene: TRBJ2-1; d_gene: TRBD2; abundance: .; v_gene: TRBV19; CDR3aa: CASSIIPGTTTLNEQFF; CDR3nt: TGTGCCAGTAGCATTATTCCCGGGACTACTACGCTCAATGAGCAGTTCTTC
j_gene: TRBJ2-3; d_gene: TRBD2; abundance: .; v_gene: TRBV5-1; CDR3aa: CASSLVGLATDTQYF; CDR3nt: TGCGCCAGCAGCTTGGTGGGACTAGCTACAGATACGCAGTATTTT
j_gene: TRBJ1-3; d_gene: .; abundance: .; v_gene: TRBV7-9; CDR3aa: CASSLGQGNTIYF; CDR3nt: TGTGCCAGCAGCCTCGGACAGGGAAACACCATATATTTT
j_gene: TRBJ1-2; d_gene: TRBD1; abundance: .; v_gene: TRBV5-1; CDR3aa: CASSLGGTANYGYTF; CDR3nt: TGCGCCAGCAGCTTGGGGGGGACAGCTAACTATGGCTACACCTTC
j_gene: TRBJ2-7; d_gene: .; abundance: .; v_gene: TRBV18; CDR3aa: CASSRSASSYEQYF; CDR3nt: TGTGCCAGCTCACGGTCGGCTAGCTCCTACGAGCAGTACTTC
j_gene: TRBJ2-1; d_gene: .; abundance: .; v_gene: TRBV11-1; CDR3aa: CASSWGAASQSNEQFF; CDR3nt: TGTGCCAGCAGCTGGGGGGCAGCTTCCCAAAGTAATGAGCAGTTCTTC
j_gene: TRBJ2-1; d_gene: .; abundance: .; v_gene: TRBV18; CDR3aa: CASSNLAFAESLDEQFF; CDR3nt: TGTGCCAGCTCAAACCTGGCTTTTGCGGAGAGCTTGGATGAGCAGTTCTTC
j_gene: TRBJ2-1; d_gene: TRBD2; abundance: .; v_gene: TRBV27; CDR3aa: CASSLSGLAGYNEQFF; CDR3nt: TGTGCCAGCAGTTTATCTGGACTAGCGGGGTACAATGAGCAGTTCTTC
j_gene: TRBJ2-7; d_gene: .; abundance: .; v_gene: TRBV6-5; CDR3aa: CASSSLSSSYEQYF; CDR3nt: TGTGCCAGCAGTTCGCTTAGTAGCTCCTACGAGCAGTACTTC